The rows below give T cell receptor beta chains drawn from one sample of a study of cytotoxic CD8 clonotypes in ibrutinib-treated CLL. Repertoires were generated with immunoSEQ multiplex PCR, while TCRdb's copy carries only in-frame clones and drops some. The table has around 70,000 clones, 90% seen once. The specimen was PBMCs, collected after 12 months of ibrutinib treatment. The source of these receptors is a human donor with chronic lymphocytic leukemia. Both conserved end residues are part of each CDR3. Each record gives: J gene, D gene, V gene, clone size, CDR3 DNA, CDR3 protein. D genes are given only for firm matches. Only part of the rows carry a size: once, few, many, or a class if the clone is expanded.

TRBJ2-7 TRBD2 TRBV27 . TGTGCCAGCAGCTCCGTGGGAGGGGACGAGCAGTACTTC CASSSVGGDEQYF
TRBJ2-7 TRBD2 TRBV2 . TGTGCCAGCAGTGAAGGGACTAGCGGGATTTACGAGCAGTACTTC CASSEGTSGIYEQYF
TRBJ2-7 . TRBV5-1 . TGCGCCAGCAGCGCACCAGGGCTACGAGATGTTAAGTACTTC CASSAPGLRDVKYF
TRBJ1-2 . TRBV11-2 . TGTGCCAGCAGCTTAGATATCAGCAGGGTGGAGGGCTACACCTTC CASSLDISRVEGYTF
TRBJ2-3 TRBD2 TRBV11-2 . TGTGCCAGCAGCTTAGCGGCTAGCGGGAGAACAGATACGCAGTATTTT CASSLAASGRTDTQYF
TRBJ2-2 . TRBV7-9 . TGTGCCAGCAGCCTAGTCGCTAGCACGGCCGGGGAGCTGTTTTTT CASSLVASTAGELFF
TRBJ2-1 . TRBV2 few TGTGCCAGCACGGGGGATGAGCAGTTCTTC CASTGDEQFF
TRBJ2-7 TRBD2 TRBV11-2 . TGTGCCAGCAGCCCTTTTGGGGGAGGGCTCGATCAGGGCGAGCAGTACTTC CASSPFGGGLDQGEQYF
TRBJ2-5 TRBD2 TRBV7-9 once TGTGCCAGCAGCTCCGGAAGAGCGGGAGGGCCGGGGACCCAGTACTTC CASSSGRAGGPGTQYF
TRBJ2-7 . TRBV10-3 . TGTGCCACAGGGGGTGGTGGCGGGGACGAGCAGTACTTC CATGGGGGDEQYF
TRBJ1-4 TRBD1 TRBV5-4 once TGTGCCAGCAGCTCGGGACAGGGGTATAATGAAAAACTGTTTTTT CASSSGQGYNEKLFF
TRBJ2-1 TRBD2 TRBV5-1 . TGCGCCAGCAGCTTGGTGGCGGGAGGGCCACATGAGCAGTTCTTC CASSLVAGGPHEQFF
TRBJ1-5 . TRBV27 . TGTGCCAGCAGTTTTCATGGGAATCAGCCCCAGCATTTT CASSFHGNQPQHF
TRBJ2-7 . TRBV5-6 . TGTGCCAGCAGCTTTGGCAAGTATCGCGAGCAGTACTTC CASSFGKYREQYF
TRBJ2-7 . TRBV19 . TGTGCCAGTAGTGCCCAATTGGGGGAGGAGCAGTACTTC CASSAQLGEEQYF
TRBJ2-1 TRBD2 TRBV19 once TGTGCCAGTAGCCTGACTAGCGGGGGTACCTACAATGAGCAGTTCTTC CASSLTSGGTYNEQFF
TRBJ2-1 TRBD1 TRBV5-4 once TGTGCCAGCACCCCCCGTGAGACAGGGAGATTGGAGCAGTTCTTC CASTPRETGRLEQFF
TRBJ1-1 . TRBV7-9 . TGTGCCAGCAGCTTAGATGCAGGCACGAACACTGAAGCTTTCTTT CASSLDAGTNTEAFF
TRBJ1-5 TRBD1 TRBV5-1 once TGCGCCAGCAGCTTGGGGGCTGACAGGGGGCGAGGTCAGCCCCAGCATTTT CASSLGADRGRGQPQHF
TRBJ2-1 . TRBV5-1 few TGCGCCAGCAGCTTGGTTCTAAGGGCTAACAATGAGCAGTTCTTC CASSLVLRANNEQFF
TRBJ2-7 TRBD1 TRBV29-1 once TGCAGCCCCCGGAGACAGGGAGCTTCATACGAGCAGTACTTC CSPRRQGASYEQYF
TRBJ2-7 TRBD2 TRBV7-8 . TGTGCCAGCAGCTTAATCCCCCCTCAGCGGGAGATCCCCTCAGGCGAGCAGTACTTC CASSLIPPQREIPSGEQYF
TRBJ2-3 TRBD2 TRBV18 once TGTGCCAGCTCACAGGTGGGAGGGCCACGGACAGATACGCAGTATTTT CASSQVGGPRTDTQYF
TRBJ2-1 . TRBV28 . TGTGCCAGCAGTTTATTGGCAGGCCGCCTGAGGGAGAATGAGCAGTTCTTC CASSLLAGRLRENEQFF
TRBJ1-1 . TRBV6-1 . TGTGCCAGCAGTGAAGCGTGGTCCATGAACACTGAAGCTTTCTTT CASSEAWSMNTEAFF
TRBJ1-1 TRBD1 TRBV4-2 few TGTGCCAGCAGCCTCGGGACAGGGCGGGGAACTGAAGCTTTCTTT CASSLGTGRGTEAFF
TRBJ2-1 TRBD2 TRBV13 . TGTGCCAGCAGCTTTCGGACTAGCGGACTAAATGAGCAGTTCTTC CASSFRTSGLNEQFF
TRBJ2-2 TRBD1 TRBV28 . TGTGCCAGCTACCGGGACAGAGACACCGGGGAGCTGTTTTTT CASYRDRDTGELFF
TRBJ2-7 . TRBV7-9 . TGTGCCAGCAGCCAGCACCTTAGCTCCTACGAGCAGTACTTC CASSQHLSSYEQYF
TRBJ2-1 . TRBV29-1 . TGCAGCGTTGGAGATACAGGGTCCGAGCAGTTCTTC CSVGDTGSEQFF
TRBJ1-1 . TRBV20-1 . TGCAGTGCTAGACGTAACAATGAAGCTTTCTTT CSARRNNEAFF
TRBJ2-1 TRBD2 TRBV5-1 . TGCGCCAGCAGCTTGGTTAGCGGGAGCTACAATGAGCAGTTCTTC CASSLVSGSYNEQFF
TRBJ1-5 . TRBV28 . TGTGCCAGCAGGGGAGGGATCCATCAGCCCCAGCATTTT CASRGGIHQPQHF
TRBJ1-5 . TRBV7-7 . TGTGCCAGCAGCTTAGGGGGGTCCTCCGGGTTCGGCAATCAGCCCCAGCATTTT CASSLGGSSGFGNQPQHF
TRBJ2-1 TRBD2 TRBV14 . TGTGCCAGCAGCCAAGAACGACTAGCGGGAGGGCCCTCAGCCTACAATGAGCAGTTCTTC CASSQERLAGGPSAYNEQFF
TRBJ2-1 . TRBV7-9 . TGTGCCAGCAGCGAAACGGCCAGGTTGTCTCATGAGCAGTTCTTC CASSETARLSHEQFF
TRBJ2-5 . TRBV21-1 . TGTGCCAGCAGCGCCCGGAACTGGATCCAAGAGACCCAGTACTTC CASSARNWIQETQYF
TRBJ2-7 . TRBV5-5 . TGTGCCAGCAGCTTGGCAGCTGGGCGAGTGGATCTCTACGAGCAGTACTTC CASSLAAGRVDLYEQYF